This TCR beta chain originates from a study of blood T cells in healthy people across ages. Study outcomes and limitations: Roughly linearly, TCR beta diversity per million T cells fell as age increased.

The CDR3 extends over 16 amino acids. J was trimmed by 4 bases and V by 4 bases; bases with no gene match: 9. Germline V gives CDR1 SQVTM, CDR2 ANQGSEA. For the second PCR, which ran for about 6 to 12 cycles, a sample-barcoded 5' primer and a J-beta primer mix were used. Each TCR beta cDNA got a 12-nucleotide random molecular identifier. MiXCR was run by TCRdb on the 5' RACE reads, yielding one entry per CDR3 protein. The sample contains approximately 690,000 distinct CDR3 sequences, 45% to 65% of which appear only once. The donors, healthy Caucasians from Russia, were aged 6 to 90. The authors isolated at least 6 million PBMCs per sample. Regarding this clonotype: Its antigen is not known.

This clonotype originated in a man aged 60 to 69 in good health. The chain joins TRBV29-1 to TRBJ2-1, with TRBD1 matching 11 bases. The sequencing sample was made of blood. The CDR3 nucleotides read TGCAGCGTTGGGTTAACCGGGACAGGGGGTTACAATGAGCAGTTCTTC. Its translation: CSVGLTGTGGYNEQFF.